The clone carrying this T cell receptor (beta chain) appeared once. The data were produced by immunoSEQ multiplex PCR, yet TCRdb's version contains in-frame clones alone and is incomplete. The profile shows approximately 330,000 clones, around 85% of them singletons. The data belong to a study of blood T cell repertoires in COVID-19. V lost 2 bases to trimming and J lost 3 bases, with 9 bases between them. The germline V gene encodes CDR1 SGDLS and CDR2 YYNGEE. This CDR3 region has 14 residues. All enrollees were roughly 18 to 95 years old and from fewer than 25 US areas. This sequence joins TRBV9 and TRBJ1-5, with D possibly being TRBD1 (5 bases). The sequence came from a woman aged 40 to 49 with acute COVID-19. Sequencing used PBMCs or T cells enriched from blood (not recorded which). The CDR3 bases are TGTGCCAGCAGCGTGGGAGGGGTCAATCAGCCCCAGCATTTT. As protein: CASSVGGVNQPQHF. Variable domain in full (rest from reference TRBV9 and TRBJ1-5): DSGVTQTPKHLITATGQRVTLRCSPRSGDLSVYWYQQSLDQGLQFLIQYYNGEERAKGNILERFSAQQFPDLHSELNLSSLELGDSALYFCASSVGGVNQPQHFGDGTRLSIL.